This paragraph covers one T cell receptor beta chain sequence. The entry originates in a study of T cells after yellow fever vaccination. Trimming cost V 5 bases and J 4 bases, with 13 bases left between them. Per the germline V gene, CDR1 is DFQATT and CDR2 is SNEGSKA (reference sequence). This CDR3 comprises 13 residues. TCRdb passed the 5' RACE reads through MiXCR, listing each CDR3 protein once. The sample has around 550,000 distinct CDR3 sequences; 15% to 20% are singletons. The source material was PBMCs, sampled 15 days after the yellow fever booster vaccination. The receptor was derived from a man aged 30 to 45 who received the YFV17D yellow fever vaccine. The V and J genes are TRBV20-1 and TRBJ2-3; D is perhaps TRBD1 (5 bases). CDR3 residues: CSAHRAGPDTQYF. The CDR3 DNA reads TGCAGTGCTCACCGGGCAGGGCCAGATACGCAGTATTTT.